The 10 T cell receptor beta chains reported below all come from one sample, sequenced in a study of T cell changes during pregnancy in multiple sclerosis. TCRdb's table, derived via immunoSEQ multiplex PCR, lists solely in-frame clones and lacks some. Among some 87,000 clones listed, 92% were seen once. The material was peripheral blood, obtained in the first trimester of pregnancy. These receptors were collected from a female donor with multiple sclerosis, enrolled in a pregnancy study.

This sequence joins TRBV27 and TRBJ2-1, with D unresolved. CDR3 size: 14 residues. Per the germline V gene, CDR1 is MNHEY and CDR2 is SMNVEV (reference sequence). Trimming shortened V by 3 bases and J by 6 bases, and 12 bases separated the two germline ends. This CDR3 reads CASSFSPSSNEQFF. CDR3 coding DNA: TGTGCCAGCAGTTTTTCCCCGTCTTCCAATGAGCAGTTCTTC.

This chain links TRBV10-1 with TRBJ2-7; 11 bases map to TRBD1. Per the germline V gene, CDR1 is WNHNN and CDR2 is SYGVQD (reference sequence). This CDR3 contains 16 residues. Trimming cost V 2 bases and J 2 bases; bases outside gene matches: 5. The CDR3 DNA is TGCGCCAGCAGTGAGCCTGGGACAGGGGGTGCCTACGAGCAGTACTTC. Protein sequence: CASSEPGTGGAYEQYF.

CDR3 in amino acids: CASSPPWGQAGDTQYF. The CDR3 DNA is TGTGCCAGCAGCCCCCCCTGGGGACAGGCGGGAGATACGCAGTATTTT. The J gene is TRBJ2-3, the V gene TRBV13, with TRBD1 identical over 8 bases. The germline gives CDR1 PRHDT, CDR2 FYEKMQ (reference sequence). The CDR3 consists of 16 residues. After removal of 5 bases from V and 5 bases from J, the junction contained 12 bases not matched to a gene. The full variable domain, with the rest looked up from reference TRBV13 and TRBJ2-3, is AAGVIQSPRHLIKEKRETATLKCYPIPRHDTVYWYQQGPGQDPQFLISFYEKMQSDKGSIPDRFSAQQFSDYHSELNMSSLELGDSALYFCASSPPWGQAGDTQYFGPGTRLTVL.

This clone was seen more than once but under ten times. The DNA for the CDR3 is TGTGCCAGCAGACTAGCGGGAGGTGCAGGCGGGTATATGCAGTATTTT. This encodes CASRLAGGAGGYMQYF. This sequence joins TRBV7-8 and TRBJ2-3; 12 bases are shared with TRBD2. Unmatched junction bases numbered 15, after V lost 6 bases and J lost 11 bases. This CDR3 has 16 amino acids. The germline V gene encodes CDR1 SGHVS and CDR2 FQNEAQ. Using reference TRBV7-8 and TRBJ2-3 for the parts outside the CDR3, the full variable domain is GAGVSQSPRYKVAKRGQDVALRCDPISGHVSLFWYQQALGQGPEFLTYFQNEAQLDKSGLPSDRFFAERPEGSVSTLKIQRTQQEDSAVYLCASRLAGGAGGYMQYFGPGTRLTVL.

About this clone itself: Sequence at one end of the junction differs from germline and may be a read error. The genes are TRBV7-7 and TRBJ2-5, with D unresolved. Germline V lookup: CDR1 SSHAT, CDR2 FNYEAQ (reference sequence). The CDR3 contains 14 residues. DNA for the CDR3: TGTGCTAGCAGCTTAGGTCCTGTCCAAGAGACCCAGTACTTC. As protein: CASSLGPVQETQYF.

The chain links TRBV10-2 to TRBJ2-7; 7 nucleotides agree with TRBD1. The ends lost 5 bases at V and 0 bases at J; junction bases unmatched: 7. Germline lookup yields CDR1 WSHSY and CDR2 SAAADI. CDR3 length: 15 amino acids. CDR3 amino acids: CASSPRDRSSYEQYF. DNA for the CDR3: TGCGCCAGCAGTCCCCGGGACAGAAGCTCCTACGAGCAGTACTTC.

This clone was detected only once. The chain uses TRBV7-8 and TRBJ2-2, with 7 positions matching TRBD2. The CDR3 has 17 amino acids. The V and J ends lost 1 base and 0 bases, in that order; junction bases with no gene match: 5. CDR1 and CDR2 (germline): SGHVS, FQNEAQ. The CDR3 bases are TGTGCCAGCAGCTTAGTTCACCTAGCGGCGAACACCGGGGAGCTGTTTTTT. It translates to CASSLVHLAANTGELFF.

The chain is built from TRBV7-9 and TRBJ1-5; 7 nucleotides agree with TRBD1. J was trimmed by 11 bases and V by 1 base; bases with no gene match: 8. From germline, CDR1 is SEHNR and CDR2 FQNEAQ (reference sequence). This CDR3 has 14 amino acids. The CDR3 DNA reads TGTGCCAGCAGCTTAGATCAGGGGGGCTCGGCCCAGCATTTT. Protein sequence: CASSLDQGGSAQHF.

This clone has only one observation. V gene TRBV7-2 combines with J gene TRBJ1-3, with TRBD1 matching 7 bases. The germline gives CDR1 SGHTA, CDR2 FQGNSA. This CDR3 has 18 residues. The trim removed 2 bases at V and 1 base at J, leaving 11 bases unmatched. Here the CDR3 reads CASSLNYDRAGSGNTIYF. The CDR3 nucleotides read TGTGCCAGCAGCTTAAACTATGACAGGGCCGGGTCTGGAAACACCATATATTTT. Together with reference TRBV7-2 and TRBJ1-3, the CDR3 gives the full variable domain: GAGVSQSPSNKVTEKGKDVELRCDPISGHTALYWYRQSLGQGLEFLIYFQGNSAPDKSGLPSDRFSAERTGGSVSTLTIQRTQQEDSAVYLCASSLNYDRAGSGNTIYFGEGSWLTVV.

The CDR3 loop is CASISMTSFSSTQYF. In DNA, the CDR3 is TGTGCCAGCATCTCGATGACTTCGTTTAGTTCTACGCAGTATTTT. V is TRBV27 and J is TRBJ2-3; no reliable D call. Trimming left V 7 bases short and J 8 bases short, with 22 bases between. CDR1 and CDR2 from the germline V gene are MNHEY and SMNVEV (reference sequence). The CDR3 runs to 15 residues.